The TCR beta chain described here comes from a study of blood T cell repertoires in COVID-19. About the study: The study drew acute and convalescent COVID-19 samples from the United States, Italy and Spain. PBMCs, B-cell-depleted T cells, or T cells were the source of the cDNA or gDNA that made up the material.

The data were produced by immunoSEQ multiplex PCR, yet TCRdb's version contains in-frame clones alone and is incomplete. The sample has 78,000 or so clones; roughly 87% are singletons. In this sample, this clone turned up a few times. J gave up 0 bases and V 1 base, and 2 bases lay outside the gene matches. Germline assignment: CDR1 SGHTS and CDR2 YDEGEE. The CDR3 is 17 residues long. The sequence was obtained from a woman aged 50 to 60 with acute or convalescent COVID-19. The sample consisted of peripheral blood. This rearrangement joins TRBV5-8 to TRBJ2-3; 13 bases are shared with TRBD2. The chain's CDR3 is CASSLWGLAGSTDTQYF. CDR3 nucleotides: TGTGCCAGCAGCTTGTGGGGACTAGCGGGGAGCACAGATACGCAGTATTTT.